This TCR beta chain was profiled in a study of cytotoxic CD8 clonotypes in ibrutinib-treated CLL. Generated by immunoSEQ multiplex PCR, the TCRdb table keeps only in-frame clones and is missing some. Here the sample spans about 200,000 clones, approximately 68% being singletons. TCR beta libraries used around 2.2 micrograms of DNA from cryopreserved PBMCs. Germline CDR1 is SEHNR and CDR2 is FQNEAQ (reference sequence). The CDR3 runs 15 residues. V was trimmed by 1 base and J by 1 base, leaving 11 bases between them. This sequence originates from a human donor with chronic lymphocytic leukemia. This chain joins TRBV7-9 and TRBJ2-7; D gene ambiguous. The sample consisted of PBMCs, taken after 24 months of ibrutinib treatment. The CDR3 here is CASSLVPGRSYEQYF. In DNA form, the CDR3 reads TGTGCCAGCAGCTTAGTTCCAGGTCGGTCCTACGAGCAGTACTTC.